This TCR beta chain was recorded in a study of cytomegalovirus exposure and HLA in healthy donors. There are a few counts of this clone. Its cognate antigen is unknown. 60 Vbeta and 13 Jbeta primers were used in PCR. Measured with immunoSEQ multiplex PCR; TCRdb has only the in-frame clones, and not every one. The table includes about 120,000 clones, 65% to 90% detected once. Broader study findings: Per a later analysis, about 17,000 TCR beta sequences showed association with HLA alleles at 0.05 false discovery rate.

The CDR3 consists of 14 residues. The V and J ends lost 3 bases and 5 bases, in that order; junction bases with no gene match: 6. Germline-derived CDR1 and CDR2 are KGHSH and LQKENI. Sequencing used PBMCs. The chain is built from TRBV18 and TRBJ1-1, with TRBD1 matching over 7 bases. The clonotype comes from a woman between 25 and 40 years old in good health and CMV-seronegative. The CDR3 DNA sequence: TGTGCCAGCTCACCCGGGACAGCCAGGACTGAAGCTTTCTTT. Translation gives CASSPGTARTEAFF.